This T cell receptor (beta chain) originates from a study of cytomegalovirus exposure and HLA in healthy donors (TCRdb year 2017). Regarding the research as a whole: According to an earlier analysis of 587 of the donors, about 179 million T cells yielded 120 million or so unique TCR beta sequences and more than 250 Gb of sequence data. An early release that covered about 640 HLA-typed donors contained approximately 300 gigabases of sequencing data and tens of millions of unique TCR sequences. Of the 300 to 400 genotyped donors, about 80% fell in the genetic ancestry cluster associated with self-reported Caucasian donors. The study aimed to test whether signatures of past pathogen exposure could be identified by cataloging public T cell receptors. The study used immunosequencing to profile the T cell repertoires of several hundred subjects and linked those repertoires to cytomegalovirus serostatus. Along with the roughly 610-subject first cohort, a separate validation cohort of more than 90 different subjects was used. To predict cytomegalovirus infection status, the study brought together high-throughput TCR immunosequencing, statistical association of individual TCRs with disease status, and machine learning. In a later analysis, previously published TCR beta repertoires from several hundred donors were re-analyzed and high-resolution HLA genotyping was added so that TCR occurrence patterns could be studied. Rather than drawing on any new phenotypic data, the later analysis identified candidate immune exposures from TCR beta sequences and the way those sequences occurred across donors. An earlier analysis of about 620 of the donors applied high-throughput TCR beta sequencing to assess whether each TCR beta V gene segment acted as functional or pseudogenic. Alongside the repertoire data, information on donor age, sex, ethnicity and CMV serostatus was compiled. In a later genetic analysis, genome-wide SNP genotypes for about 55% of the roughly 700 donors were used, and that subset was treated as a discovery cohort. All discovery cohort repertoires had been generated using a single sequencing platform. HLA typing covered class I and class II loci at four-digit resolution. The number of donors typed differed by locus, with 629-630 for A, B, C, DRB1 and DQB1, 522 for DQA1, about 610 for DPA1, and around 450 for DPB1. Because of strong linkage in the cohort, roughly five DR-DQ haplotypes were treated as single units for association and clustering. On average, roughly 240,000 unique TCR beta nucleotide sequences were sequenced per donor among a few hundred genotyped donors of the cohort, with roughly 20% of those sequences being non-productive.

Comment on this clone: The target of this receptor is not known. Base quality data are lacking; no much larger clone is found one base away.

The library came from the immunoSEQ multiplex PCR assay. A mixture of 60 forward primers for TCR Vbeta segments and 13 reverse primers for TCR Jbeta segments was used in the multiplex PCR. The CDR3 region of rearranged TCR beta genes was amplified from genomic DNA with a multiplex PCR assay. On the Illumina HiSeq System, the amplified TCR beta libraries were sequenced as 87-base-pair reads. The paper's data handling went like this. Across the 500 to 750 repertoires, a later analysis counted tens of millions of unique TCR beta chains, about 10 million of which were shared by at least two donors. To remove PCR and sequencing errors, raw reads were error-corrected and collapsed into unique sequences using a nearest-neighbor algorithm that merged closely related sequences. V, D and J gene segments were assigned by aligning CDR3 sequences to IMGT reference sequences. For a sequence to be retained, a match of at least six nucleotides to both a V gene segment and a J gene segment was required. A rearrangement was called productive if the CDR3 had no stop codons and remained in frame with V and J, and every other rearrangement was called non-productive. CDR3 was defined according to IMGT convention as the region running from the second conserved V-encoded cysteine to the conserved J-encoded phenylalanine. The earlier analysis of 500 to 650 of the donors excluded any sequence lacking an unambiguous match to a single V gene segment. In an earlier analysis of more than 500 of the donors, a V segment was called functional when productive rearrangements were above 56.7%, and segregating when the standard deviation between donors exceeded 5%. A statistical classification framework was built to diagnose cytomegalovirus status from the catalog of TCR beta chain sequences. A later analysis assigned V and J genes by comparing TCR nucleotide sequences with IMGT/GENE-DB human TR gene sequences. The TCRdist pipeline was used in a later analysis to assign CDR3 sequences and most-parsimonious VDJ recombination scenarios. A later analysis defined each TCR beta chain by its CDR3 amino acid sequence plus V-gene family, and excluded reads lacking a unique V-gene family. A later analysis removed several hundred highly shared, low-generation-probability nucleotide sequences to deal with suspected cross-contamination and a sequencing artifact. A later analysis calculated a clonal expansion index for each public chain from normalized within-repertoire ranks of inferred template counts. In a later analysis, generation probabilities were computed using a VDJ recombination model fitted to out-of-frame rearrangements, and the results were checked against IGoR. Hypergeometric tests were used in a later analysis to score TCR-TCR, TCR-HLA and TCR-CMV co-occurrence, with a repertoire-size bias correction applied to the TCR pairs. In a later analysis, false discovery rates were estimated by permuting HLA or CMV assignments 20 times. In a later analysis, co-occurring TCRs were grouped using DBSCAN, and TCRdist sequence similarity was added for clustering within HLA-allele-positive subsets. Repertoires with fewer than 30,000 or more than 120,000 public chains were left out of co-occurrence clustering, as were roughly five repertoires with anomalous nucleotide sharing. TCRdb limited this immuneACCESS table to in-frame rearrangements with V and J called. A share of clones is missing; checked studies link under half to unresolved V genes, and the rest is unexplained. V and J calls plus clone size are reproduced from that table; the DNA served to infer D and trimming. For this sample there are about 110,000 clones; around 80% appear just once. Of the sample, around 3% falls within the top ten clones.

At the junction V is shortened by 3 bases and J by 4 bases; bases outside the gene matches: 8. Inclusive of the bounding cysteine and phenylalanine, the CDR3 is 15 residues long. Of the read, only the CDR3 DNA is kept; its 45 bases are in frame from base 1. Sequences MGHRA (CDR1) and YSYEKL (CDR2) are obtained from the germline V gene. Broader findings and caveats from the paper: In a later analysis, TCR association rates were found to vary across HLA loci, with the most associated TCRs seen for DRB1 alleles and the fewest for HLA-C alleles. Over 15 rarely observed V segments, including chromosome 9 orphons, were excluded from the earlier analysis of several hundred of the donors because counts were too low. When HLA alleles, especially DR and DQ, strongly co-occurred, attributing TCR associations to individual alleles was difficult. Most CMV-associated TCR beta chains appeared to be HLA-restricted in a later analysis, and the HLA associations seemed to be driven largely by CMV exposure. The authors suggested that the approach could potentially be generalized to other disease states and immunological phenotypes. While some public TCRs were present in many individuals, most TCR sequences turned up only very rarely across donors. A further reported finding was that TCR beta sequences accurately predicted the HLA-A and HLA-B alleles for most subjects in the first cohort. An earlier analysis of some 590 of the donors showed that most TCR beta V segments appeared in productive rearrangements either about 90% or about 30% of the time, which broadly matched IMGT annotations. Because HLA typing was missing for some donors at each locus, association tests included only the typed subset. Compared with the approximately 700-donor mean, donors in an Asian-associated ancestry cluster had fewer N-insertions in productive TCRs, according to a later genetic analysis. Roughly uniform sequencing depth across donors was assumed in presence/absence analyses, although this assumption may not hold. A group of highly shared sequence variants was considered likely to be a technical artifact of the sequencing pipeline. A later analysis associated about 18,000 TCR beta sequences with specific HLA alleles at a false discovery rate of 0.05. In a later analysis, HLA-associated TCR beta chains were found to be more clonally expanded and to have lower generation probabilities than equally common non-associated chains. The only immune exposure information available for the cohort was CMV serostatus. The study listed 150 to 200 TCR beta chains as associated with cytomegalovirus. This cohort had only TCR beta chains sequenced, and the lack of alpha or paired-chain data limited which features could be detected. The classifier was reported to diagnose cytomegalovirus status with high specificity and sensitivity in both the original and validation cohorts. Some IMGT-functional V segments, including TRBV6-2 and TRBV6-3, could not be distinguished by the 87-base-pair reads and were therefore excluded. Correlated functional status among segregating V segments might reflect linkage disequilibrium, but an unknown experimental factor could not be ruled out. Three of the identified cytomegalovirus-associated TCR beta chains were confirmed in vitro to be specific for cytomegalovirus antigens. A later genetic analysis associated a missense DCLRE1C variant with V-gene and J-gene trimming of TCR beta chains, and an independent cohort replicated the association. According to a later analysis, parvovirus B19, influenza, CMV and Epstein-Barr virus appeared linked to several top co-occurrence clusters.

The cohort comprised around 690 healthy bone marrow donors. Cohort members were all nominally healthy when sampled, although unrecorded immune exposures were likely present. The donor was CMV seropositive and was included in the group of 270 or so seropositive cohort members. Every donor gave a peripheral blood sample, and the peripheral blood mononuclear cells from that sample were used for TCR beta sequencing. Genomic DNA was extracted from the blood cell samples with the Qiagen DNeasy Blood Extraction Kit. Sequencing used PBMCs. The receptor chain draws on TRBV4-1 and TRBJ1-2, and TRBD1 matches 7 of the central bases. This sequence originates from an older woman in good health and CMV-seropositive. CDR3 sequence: CASSHFPTGIYGYTF. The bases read TGCGCCAGCAGCCATTTCCCGACAGGGATCTATGGCTACACCTTC.